The rows below give T cell receptor beta chains drawn from one sample of a study of T cells in Graves' hyperthyroidism and ophthalmopathy. Using its own MiXCR run on the multiplex PCR reads, TCRdb lists one record per CDR3 protein. The sample includes hundreds of thousands of distinct CDR3 sequences, about two fifths of them seen just once. The sample was blood. Receptor source: a man in his late teens or twenties with Graves' hyperthyroidism. Both conserved end residues are part of each CDR3. Fields, in order: CDR3 protein, V gene.

CDR3: CSVDGQGLDQPQHF
V: TRBV29-1

CDR3: CSATAGQETQYF
V: TRBV20-1

CDR3: CASSLLGTNQPQHF
V: TRBV7-9

CDR3: CASSLVGWGYGYTF
V: TRBV12-3/TRBV12-4

CDR3: CASSFGSETQYF
V: TRBV7-2

CDR3: CASSPHTGGTEAFF
V: TRBV7-9

CDR3: CASRRDRDFYGYTF
V: TRBV6-6

CDR3: CASSLQGADEQYF
V: TRBV7-2

CDR3: CASSQVVIGTDTQYF
V: TRBV7-2

CDR3: CASSVATGDYNSPLHF
V: TRBV9

CDR3: CASSYRLGTQYF
V: TRBV7-6

CDR3: CSARGLSSSSYEQYF
V: TRBV20-1

CDR3: CASSQEQGAEEKLFF
V: TRBV7-2

CDR3: CASSLARGGADEQYF
V: TRBV7-2

CDR3: CSARAGGLSNQPQHF
V: TRBV20-1

CDR3: CASSLTGQGGGQYF
V: TRBV28

CDR3: CASRATTEAFF
V: TRBV25-1

CDR3: CASSSLTGNQPQHF
V: TRBV10-3

CDR3: CSARGSGVEAFF
V: TRBV20-1

CDR3: CASSRYSQGQERYTGSEAFF
V: TRBV19

CDR3: CASSEWRNYGYTF
V: TRBV2

CDR3: CASSLAFQGRETQYF
V: TRBV5-1

CDR3: CASSETSGGGETQYF
V: TRBV6-1

CDR3: CASSPFGNQPQHF
V: TRBV10-3

CDR3: CASSGRPYEQYF
V: TRBV2

CDR3: CASAPRGTRRINEKLFF
V: TRBV7-9

CDR3: CASRGLAGVGEQYF
V: TRBV2

CDR3: CASSLVDTGTEAFF
V: TRBV9

CDR3: CASSYHLNEDNSPLHF
V: TRBV10-3

CDR3: CASSVPQGAKETQYF
V: TRBV2

CDR3: CASSPMDRGHSYEQYF
V: TRBV7-8

CDR3: CAISATDRVSNQPQHF
V: TRBV10-3

CDR3: CASSQGPSGGEQETQYF
V: TRBV7-2

CDR3: CASSQLANSYEQYF
V: TRBV7-9

CDR3: CASSFQGQPNTEAFF
V: TRBV7-9

CDR3: CASSLRTDQPQHF
V: TRBV4-1

CDR3: CASSPGTGVLDEQYF
V: TRBV5-1

CDR3: CASSLNREGEQYF
V: TRBV7-2

CDR3: CASSSGRALPFETQYF
V: TRBV5-4

CDR3: CANSLPSAYEQYF
V: TRBV5-1

CDR3: CASSATGGELFF
V: TRBV6-1

CDR3: CSAKFRALAYEQYF
V: TRBV20-1

CDR3: CASSHTSVQEQYF
V: TRBV7-2

CDR3: CATSPQPGQGETQYF
V: TRBV15

CDR3: CASGWTQGTEAFF
V: TRBV12-5

CDR3: CASSTRGAANEKLFF
V: TRBV19

CDR3: CATSDLRQGETQYF
V: TRBV24-1

CDR3: CASSPPGWARETQYF
V: TRBV7-9

CDR3: CASSDGYGHGYTF
V: TRBV7-6

CDR3: CASSAVGWWTDTQYF
V: TRBV7-2